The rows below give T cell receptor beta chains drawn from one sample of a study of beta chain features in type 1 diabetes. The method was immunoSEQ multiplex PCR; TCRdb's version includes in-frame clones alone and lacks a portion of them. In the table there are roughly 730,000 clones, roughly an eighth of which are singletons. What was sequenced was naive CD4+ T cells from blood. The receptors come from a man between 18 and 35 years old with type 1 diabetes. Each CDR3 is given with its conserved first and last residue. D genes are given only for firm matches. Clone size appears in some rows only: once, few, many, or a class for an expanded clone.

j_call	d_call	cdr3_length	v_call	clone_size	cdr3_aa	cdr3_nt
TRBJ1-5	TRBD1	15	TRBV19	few	CATITGQGSNQPQHF	TGTGCCACTATCACGGGACAGGGAAGCAATCAGCCCCAGCATTTT
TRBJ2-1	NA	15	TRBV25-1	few	CASSELGTARMTQFF	TGTGCCAGCAGTGAGCTTGGAACCGCGAGGATGACGCAGTTCTTC
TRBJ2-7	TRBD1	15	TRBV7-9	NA	CASSVGPDRVYEQYF	TGTGCCAGCAGCGTAGGACCGGACAGGGTTTACGAGCAGTACTTC
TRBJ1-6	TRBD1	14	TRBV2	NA	CASSLDRGNSPLHF	TGTGCCAGCAGTTTGGACAGGGGAAATTCACCCCTCCACTTT
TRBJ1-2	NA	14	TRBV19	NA	CASSPGQLSYGYTF	TGTGCCAGTAGTCCCGGACAGCTTAGCTATGGCTACACCTTC
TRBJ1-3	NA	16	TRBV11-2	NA	CASSLDMGIPGNTIYF	TGTGCCAGCAGCTTAGATATGGGGATTCCTGGAAACACCATATATTTT
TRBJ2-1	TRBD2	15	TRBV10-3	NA	CAISESAGENNEQFF	TGTGCCATCAGTGAGTCAGCGGGGGAGAACAATGAGCAGTTCTTC
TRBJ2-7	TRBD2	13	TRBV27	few	CASSPSGVREQYF	TGTGCCAGCAGCCCTAGCGGGGTTCGCGAGCAGTACTTC
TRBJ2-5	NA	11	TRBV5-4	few	CASSFGETQYF	TGTGCCAGCAGCTTCGGGGAGACCCAGTACTTC
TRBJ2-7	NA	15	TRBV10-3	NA	CAISEGGQGNYEQYF	TGTGCCATCAGTGAAGGGGGGCAGGGGAACTACGAGCAGTACTTC
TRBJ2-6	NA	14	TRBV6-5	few	CASSYTSGANVLTF	TGTGCCAGCAGTTACACCTCTGGGGCCAACGTCCTGACTTTC
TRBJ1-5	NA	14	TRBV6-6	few	CASRRTDSNQPQHF	TGTGCCAGCAGAAGGACAGATAGCAATCAGCCCCAGCATTTT
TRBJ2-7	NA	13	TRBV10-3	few	CAISGTGSRDQYF	TGTGCCATCAGTGGGACCGGGTCCCGAGATCAGTACTTC
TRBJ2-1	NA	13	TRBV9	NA	CASSVGGDNEQFF	TGTGCCAGCAGCGTCGGGGGTGACAATGAGCAGTTCTTC
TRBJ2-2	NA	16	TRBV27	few	CAISPVRGANTGELFF	TGTGCCATCTCCCCGGTCCGGGGAGCGAACACCGGGGAGCTGTTTTTT
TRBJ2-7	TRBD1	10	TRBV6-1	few	CAAGGHEQYF	TGTGCCGCAGGGGGCCACGAGCAGTACTTC
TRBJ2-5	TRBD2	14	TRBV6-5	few	CASSSSGAQETQYF	TGTGCCAGCAGTTCTAGCGGGGCCCAAGAGACCCAGTACTTC
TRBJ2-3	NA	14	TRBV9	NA	CASSRDIYTDTQYF	TGTGCCAGCAGTCGGGACATCTACACAGATACGCAGTATTTT
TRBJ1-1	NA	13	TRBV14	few	CASSQMANTEAFF	TGTGCCAGCAGCCAAATGGCGAACACTGAAGCTTTCTTT
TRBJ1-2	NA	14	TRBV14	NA	CASSQVRTDYGYTF	TGTGCCAGCAGCCAAGTGCGGACAGACTATGGCTACACCTTC
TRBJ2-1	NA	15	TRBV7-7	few	CASSSTLGQPNEQFF	TGTGCCAGCAGCTCGACTCTTGGACAGCCCAATGAGCAGTTCTTC
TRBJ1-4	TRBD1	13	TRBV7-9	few	CASSSAGGEKLFF	TGTGCCAGCAGCTCAGCAGGGGGCGAAAAACTGTTTTTT
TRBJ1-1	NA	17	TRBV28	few	CASSLSKWGAPYTEAFF	TGTGCCAGCAGTTTATCTAAGTGGGGCGCTCCTTACACTGAAGCTTTCTTT
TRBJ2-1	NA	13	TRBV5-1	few	CASSQGNRNEQFF	TGCGCCAGCTCCCAGGGGAATAGGAATGAGCAGTTCTTC
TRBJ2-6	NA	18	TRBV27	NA	CASSPPGQSFSGANVLTF	TGTGCCAGCAGCCCACCGGGACAATCGTTCTCTGGGGCCAACGTCCTGACTTTC
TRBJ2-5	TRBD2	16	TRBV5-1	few	CASSLTRGGSQETQYF	TGCGCCAGCAGCTTGACCCGCGGGGGGTCCCAAGAGACCCAGTACTTC
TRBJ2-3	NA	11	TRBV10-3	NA	CAIASSDTQYF	TGTGCCATCGCCTCTTCGGATACGCAGTATTTT
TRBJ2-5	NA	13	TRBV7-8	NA	CASSLTGPETQYF	TGTGCCAGCAGCTTAACTGGACCAGAGACCCAGTACTTC
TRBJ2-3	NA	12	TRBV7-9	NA	CASSPMADTQYF	TGTGCCAGCAGCCCGATGGCAGATACGCAGTATTTT
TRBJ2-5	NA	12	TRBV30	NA	CAWNIGQETQYF	TGTGCCTGGAATATAGGCCAAGAGACCCAGTACTTC
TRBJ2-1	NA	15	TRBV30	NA	CAWSVLSSSYNEQFF	TGTGCCTGGAGTGTACTTAGTAGCTCCTACAATGAGCAGTTCTTC
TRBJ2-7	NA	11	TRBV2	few	CASSWQYEQYF	TGTGCCAGCAGTTGGCAGTACGAGCAGTACTTC
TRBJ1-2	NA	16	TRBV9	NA	CASSVVQTLSPYGYTF	TGTGCCAGCAGCGTAGTCCAGACCCTCTCCCCCTATGGCTACACCTTC
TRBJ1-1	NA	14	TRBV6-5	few	CASSERGLNTEAFF	TGTGCCAGCAGTGAGAGGGGATTGAACACTGAAGCTTTCTTT
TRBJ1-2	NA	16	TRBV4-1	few	CASSQDGGNNNYGYTF	TGCGCCAGCAGCCAAGATGGGGGGAACAATAACTATGGCTACACCTTC
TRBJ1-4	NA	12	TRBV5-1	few	CASSLWGEKLFF	TGCGCCAGCAGCTTGTGGGGCGAAAAACTGTTTTTT
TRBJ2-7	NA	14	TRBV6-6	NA	CASSYAEQLYEQYF	TGTGCCAGCAGTTACGCCGAGCAGCTGTACGAGCAGTACTTC
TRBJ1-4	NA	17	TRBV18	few	CASSPMEGLPTNEKLFF	TGTGCCAGCTCACCAATGGAGGGCCTTCCAACTAATGAAAAACTGTTTTTT
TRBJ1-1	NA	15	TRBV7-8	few	CASSPHWGENTEAFF	TGTGCCAGCAGCCCGCACTGGGGGGAGAACACTGAAGCTTTCTTT
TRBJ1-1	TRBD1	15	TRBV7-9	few	CASSLTGSIVTEAFF	TGTGCCAGCAGCCTGACAGGGTCCATAGTCACTGAAGCTTTCTTT
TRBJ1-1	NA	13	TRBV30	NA	CAWKEQQNTEAFF	TGTGCCTGGAAGGAACAGCAGAACACTGAAGCTTTCTTT
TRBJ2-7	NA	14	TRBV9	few	CASSVASRDAEQYF	TGTGCCAGCAGCGTGGCCAGTCGGGACGCCGAGCAGTACTTC
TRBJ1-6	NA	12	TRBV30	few	CAWTGSNSPLHF	TGTGCCTGGACGGGGAGTAATTCACCCCTCCACTTT
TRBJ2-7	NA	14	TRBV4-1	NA	CASSQDPRTYEQYF	TGCGCCAGCAGCCAAGATCCCCGGACCTACGAGCAGTACTTC
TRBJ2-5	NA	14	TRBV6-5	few	CASHSIGYAETQYF	TGTGCCAGCCACTCGATAGGGTATGCGGAGACCCAGTACTTC
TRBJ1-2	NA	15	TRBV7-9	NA	CASSSRVLDNYGYTF	TGTGCCAGCAGCTCCAGGGTTTTAGATAACTATGGCTACACCTTC
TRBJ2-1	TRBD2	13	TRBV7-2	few	CASSWGGNNEQFF	TGTGCCAGCAGTTGGGGGGGAAACAATGAGCAGTTCTTC
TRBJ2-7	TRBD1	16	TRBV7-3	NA	CASSLAGTGNGHEQYF	TGTGCCAGCAGCTTGGCTGGGACAGGGAACGGCCACGAGCAGTACTTC
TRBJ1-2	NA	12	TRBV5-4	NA	CAKQQGIYGYTF	TGTGCCAAACAACAGGGAATCTATGGCTACACCTTC
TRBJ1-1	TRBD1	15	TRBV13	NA	CASSRPQGVNTEAFF	TGTGCCAGCAGCCGTCCTCAGGGGGTGAACACTGAAGCTTTCTTT
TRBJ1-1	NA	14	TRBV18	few	CASSPASGDTEAFF	TGTGCCAGCTCACCAGCTTCAGGGGACACTGAAGCTTTCTTT
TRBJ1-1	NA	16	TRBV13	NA	CASSLGPPGVNTEAFF	TGTGCCAGCAGCTTAGGCCCACCGGGGGTGAACACTGAAGCTTTCTTT
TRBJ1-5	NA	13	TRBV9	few	CASSPSGDQPQHF	TGTGCCAGCAGCCCAAGCGGCGATCAGCCCCAGCATTTT
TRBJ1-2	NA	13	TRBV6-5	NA	CASSRGEIYGYTF	TGTGCCAGCAGCCGTGGGGAGATCTATGGCTACACCTTC
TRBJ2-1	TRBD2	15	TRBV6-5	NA	CASHTSGSTTNEQFF	TGTGCCAGCCATACCAGCGGGAGCACTACCAATGAGCAGTTCTTC
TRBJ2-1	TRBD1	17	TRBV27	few	CASKGQGGLVSYNEQFF	TGTGCCAGCAAGGGACAGGGTGGATTGGTGTCCTACAATGAGCAGTTCTTC
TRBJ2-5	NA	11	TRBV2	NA	CASSEPSRQYF	TGTGCCAGCAGTGAACCTAGCCGTCAGTACTTC
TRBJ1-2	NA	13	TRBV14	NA	CASSQVGVFSYTF	TGTGCCAGCAGCCAGGTGGGGGTCTTCTCCTACACCTTC
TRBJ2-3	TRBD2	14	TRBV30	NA	CASTHSGGGGTQYF	TGTGCCTCCACCCATAGCGGGGGCGGTGGGACGCAGTATTTT